One and the same sample provided the 12 T cell receptor beta chains below, sequenced in a study of cytomegalovirus exposure and HLA in healthy donors. Primers: 60 Vbeta forward and 13 Jbeta reverse. Clones were read by immunoSEQ multiplex PCR, and TCRdb kept only the in-frame ones, dropping some. The sample records 150,000 or so clones, about 84% being singletons. Sequenced: PBMCs. The receptors were sampled from a man in his forties or fifties in good health and CMV-seronegative.

The genes are TRBV2 and TRBJ1-4; maybe TRBD1 (6 bases). V gave up 3 bases and J gave up 8 bases, with 16 bases separating them. The length of the CDR3 is 15 residues. Germline V gene lookup returns CDR1 SNHLY and CDR2 FYNNEI. CDR3 sequence: CASSDWGGGEEKLFF. In nucleotides, the CDR3 is TGTGCCAGCAGTGATTGGGGAGGGGGGGAAGAAAAACTGTTTTTT.

This chain links TRBV30 with TRBJ1-2; 10 bases fit TRBD1. CDR3 length: 15 residues. Trimming took 6 bases from V and 8 from J; bases not matched to a gene: 15. Germline-derived CDR1 and CDR2 are GTSNPN and SVGIG (reference sequence). Written as DNA, the CDR3 is TGTGCCTGCCAAGGGACAGGGGTAAGCTTGAGCGGCTACACCTTC. Translated: CACQGTGVSLSGYTF.

This clone was recorded once. The V gene is TRBV7-9, the J gene TRBJ1-5, with D possibly TRBD1 on 6 matching bases. CDR3 length: 12 amino acids. V was shortened by 5 bases and J by 11 bases, with 13 bases between the two germline ends. Germline assignment: CDR1 SEHNR and CDR2 FQNEAQ (reference sequence). CDR3 region: CASSLLGATQHF. For the CDR3, the DNA is TGTGCCAGCAGCCTACTGGGGGCTACCCAGCATTTT.

The gene calls are TRBV6-4 and TRBJ2-2, with D perhaps matching TRBD1 (6 bases). CDR1 MRHNA and CDR2 SNTAGT come from the germline V gene. The CDR3 covers 14 residues. The V end was cut by 6 bases, the J end by 6 bases, with 14 bases between. The CDR3 region is CASSPDSTPGELFF. The CDR3 coding sequence is TGTGCCAGCAGCCCGGACAGTACCCCCGGGGAGCTGTTTTTT.

The rearrangement uses TRBV5-4 and TRBJ2-1; 8 bases match TRBD2. Germline V gene sequence: CDR1 SGHNT, CDR2 YYREEE (reference sequence). Trimming removed 3 bases from V and 1 base from J; junction bases left unmatched: 9. The CDR3 length is 17 residues. CDR3 sequence (DNA): TGTGCCAGCAGCTCCTATGGGGCGGGGGGTTCCTACAATGAGCAGTTCTTC. This codes for CASSSYGAGGSYNEQFF.

J is TRBJ2-7 and V is TRBV11-3, with 13 nucleotides matching TRBD2. The CDR3 is 17 amino acids. Trimming took 1 base from V and 7 from J; bases not matched to a gene: 10. CDR1 and CDR2 from the germline V gene are SGHNT and YENEEA. The CDR3 region has the DNA TGTGCCAGCAGCTTAGTTGGACTAGCGGGGGAGTTTTGGGAGCAGTACTTC. Translating it yields CASSLVGLAGEFWEQYF.

This chain joins TRBV6-1 and TRBJ2-5; D might be TRBD1 (7 bases). The end of the DNA fits TRBJ2-7 better, so the J call may be wrong. Germline CDR1 MNHNS, CDR2 SASEGT. The CDR3 extends over 14 amino acids. The CDR3 sequence: CASSARFQGGEQYF. DNA for the CDR3: TGTGCCAGCAGTGCGAGATTCCAGGGGGGCGAGCAGTACTTC.

The CDR3 coding sequence is TGTGCCAGTAGTATAGGAGGGGGCAATGAGCAGTTCTTC. Translation gives CASSIGGGNEQFF. The rearrangement uses TRBV19 and TRBJ2-1, with D perhaps matching TRBD1 (6 bases). CDR1 and CDR2 from the germline V gene are LNHDA and SQIVND (reference sequence). Trimming removed 1 base at V and 6 bases at J, with 7 bases between. This CDR3 spans 13 amino acids.

V is TRBV14 and J is TRBJ1-6; D call uncertain. Trimming shortened V by 5 bases and J by 6 bases, and 8 bases separated the two germline ends. CDR1 is SGHDN, CDR2 FVKESK, per germline. This CDR3 is 13 amino acids long. This chain's CDR3 is CASSSLINSPLHF. The CDR3, as DNA: TGTGCCAGCAGCTCACTGATTAATTCACCCCTCCACTTT. Full variable domain (remainder filled in from reference TRBV14 and TRBJ1-6): EAGVTQFPSHSVIEKGQTVTLRCDPISGHDNLYWYRRVMGKEIKFLLHFVKESKQDESGMPNNRFLAERTGGTYSTLKVQPAELEDSGVYFCASSSLINSPLHFGNGTRLTVT.

There are a few counts of this clone. The rearrangement links TRBV5-5 to TRBJ1-1; 7 positions agree with TRBD1. In germline, CDR1 is SGHKS, CDR2 YYEKEE (reference sequence). Unmatched junction bases numbered 7, after V lost 4 bases and J lost 1 base. This CDR3 spans 15 amino acids. Here the CDR3 reads CASSTPGQKNTEAFF. DNA for the CDR3: TGTGCCAGCAGCACACCGGGACAGAAGAACACTGAAGCTTTCTTT.

The gene calls are TRBV6-5 and TRBJ2-1; a possible D gene is TRBD1 (6 bases). Germline V gives CDR1 MNHEY, CDR2 SVGAGI. Trimming stripped 6 bases from V and 10 bases from J, with 19 bases between. This CDR3 has 14 amino acids. This chain's CDR3 is CASSQGTQNGEQFF. In DNA form, the CDR3 reads TGTGCCAGCAGCCAAGGGACACAAAATGGGGAGCAGTTCTTC.

The chain couples TRBV11-3 to TRBJ1-1; a weak D match, TRBD1 (6 bases). Germline values: CDR1 SGHNT, CDR2 YENEEA. The CDR3 length is 14 residues. The V gene lost 4 bases and the J gene lost 0 bases, with 9 bases spanning the gap. This CDR3 is CASSSDRLNTEAFF. The CDR3 DNA reads TGTGCCAGCAGCTCGGACAGACTGAACACTGAAGCTTTCTTT.